Sequencing of this TCR beta chain was carried out in a study of blood T cell repertoires in COVID-19. Study at large: The samples span acute and convalescent COVID-19 from the United States, Italy and Spain. PBMCs, B-cell-depleted T cells, or T cells were the source of the cDNA or gDNA that made up the material.

This clone was observed once. The germline V and J ends were trimmed by 6 bases and 8 bases, with 16 bases remaining between them. The CDR3 has 13 amino acids. Germline V gene data show CDR1 as LGHDT and CDR2 as YNNKEL (reference sequence). As handled by the study authors: How many nucleated cells were present was estimated from reference gene primer amplification. Libraries were prepared by immunoSEQ multiplex PCR; TCRdb keeps only in-frame clonotypes and omits some of them. The D gene and trimming were derived from the DNA, and the V and J assignments and clone size from that table. The sample carries 130,000 to 150,000 clones, around 80% recorded once.

This receptor was taken from a woman of 80 years or more in a cohort sampled during active or convalescent COVID-19. Sequenced input: peripheral blood. The rearrangement links TRBV3-1 (or the pseudogene TRBV3-2) to TRBJ1-2, with TRBD1 as a possible D gene (6 bases). The DNA of the CDR3 is TGTGCCAGCAGTCCAACAGGGTTAGAAGGCTACACCTTC. Protein sequence: CASSPTGLEGYTF.